These T cell receptor beta chains were read from a single sample in a study of tumor-infiltrating lymphocytes in oesophageal squamous cell carcinoma. TCRdb recomputed calls from the PCR reads with MiXCR, one row per CDR3 protein. Seen here are approximately 20,000 distinct CDR3 sequences, around 39% observed once, and the top ten hold around 19%. Sequenced sample: esophageal tumor tissue. These receptors were taken from a male donor with esophageal squamous cell carcinoma. The CDR3 runs from the conserved cysteine through the conserved F or W. The D gene is left open where the match is weak. Some rows have no size entry. The others give once, few or many, or a class for an expanded clone.

v_gene: TRBV7-5
abundance: NA
d_gene: NA
CDR3aa: CTSVPASTGVWVGPPTYEQYF

v_gene: TRBV7-3
abundance: NA
d_gene: NA
CDR3aa: CASSLSGHSGNEQFF

v_gene: TRBV7-2
abundance: NA
d_gene: NA
CDR3aa: CASRHRDWGETQYF

v_gene: TRBV7-6
abundance: medium-sized
d_gene: TRBD2
CDR3aa: CASSLVQGTSRVVSYNEQFF

v_gene: TRBV7-8
abundance: few
d_gene: NA
CDR3aa: CASRGYRGGEQYF

v_gene: TRBV7-3
abundance: medium-sized
d_gene: TRBD1
CDR3aa: CASSTDRFNAQFF

v_gene: TRBV28
abundance: many
d_gene: TRBD1
CDR3aa: CATVGQGAAEQFF

v_gene: TRBV6-1
abundance: many
d_gene: NA
CDR3aa: CASSAPGGGSDEQFF

v_gene: TRBV19
abundance: NA
d_gene: TRBD1
CDR3aa: CASSIVGDRDFYGYTF

v_gene: TRBV6-2/TRBV6-3
abundance: NA
d_gene: NA
CDR3aa: CASSLKSRRGGLGRALYEQYF

v_gene: TRBV27
abundance: many
d_gene: NA
CDR3aa: CASSLSETYTGELFF

v_gene: TRBV7-8
abundance: medium-sized
d_gene: NA
CDR3aa: CASSLRRAAQGDSPLHF

v_gene: TRBV12-3/TRBV12-4
abundance: once
d_gene: NA
CDR3aa: CASKKPSSTNEKLFF

v_gene: TRBV27
abundance: few
d_gene: NA
CDR3aa: CASRGAGRNEQYF

v_gene: TRBV7-9
abundance: medium-sized
d_gene: NA
CDR3aa: CASSTRGGGDTQYF

v_gene: TRBV27
abundance: many
d_gene: NA
CDR3aa: CASSLSLWRKLARGNLAKNIQYF

v_gene: TRBV7-9
abundance: NA
d_gene: NA
CDR3aa: CASSLEAAQYYEQYF

v_gene: TRBV5-1
abundance: many
d_gene: TRBD1
CDR3aa: CASSYDRGGGTEAFF

v_gene: TRBV7-2
abundance: NA
d_gene: TRBD2
CDR3aa: CASSPGTSGGAEDTQYF

v_gene: TRBV2
abundance: NA
d_gene: NA
CDR3aa: CASSLRGRTDTQYF

v_gene: TRBV7-2
abundance: NA
d_gene: NA
CDR3aa: CASSLMTAGEQYF

v_gene: TRBV6-6
abundance: many
d_gene: NA
CDR3aa: CASSYDYLEINEQFF

v_gene: TRBV6-2/TRBV6-3
abundance: many
d_gene: TRBD1
CDR3aa: CASSYRTGIYGYTF

v_gene: TRBV20-1
abundance: NA
d_gene: TRBD1
CDR3aa: CSARLRTPSRDSYYEQYF

v_gene: TRBV7-8
abundance: NA
d_gene: NA
CDR3aa: CASSHGTEAFF

v_gene: TRBV3-1
abundance: few
d_gene: TRBD2
CDR3aa: CASSPELEGLALKTQYF

v_gene: TRBV7-2
abundance: NA
d_gene: TRBD1
CDR3aa: CASSRDRVSYF

v_gene: TRBV10-3
abundance: NA
d_gene: NA
CDR3aa: CAISEKSDWGKTLTDTQYF

v_gene: TRBV27
abundance: many
d_gene: TRBD2
CDR3aa: CASSFSGNSYEQYF

v_gene: TRBV20-1
abundance: many
d_gene: TRBD1
CDR3aa: CSAFARDRGMGEQFF

v_gene: TRBV7-2
abundance: NA
d_gene: NA
CDR3aa: CASSSWGDFKNIQYF

v_gene: TRBV6-1
abundance: many
d_gene: TRBD1
CDR3aa: CASSKTGLNEQFF

v_gene: TRBV12-3/TRBV12-4
abundance: many
d_gene: NA
CDR3aa: CASSFYPARQETQYF

v_gene: TRBV6-1
abundance: many
d_gene: NA
CDR3aa: CASSERARNTGELFF

v_gene: TRBV6-8
abundance: NA
d_gene: NA
CDR3aa: CASSVVPSGANVLTF

v_gene: TRBV29-1
abundance: NA
d_gene: NA
CDR3aa: CSVNGQDPYNEQFF

v_gene: TRBV23-1
abundance: NA
d_gene: TRBD1
CDR3aa: CARGARGRDTQYF

v_gene: TRBV7-2
abundance: NA
d_gene: TRBD1
CDR3aa: CASSQQGASVAEQYF

v_gene: TRBV19
abundance: NA
d_gene: NA
CDR3aa: CASRSGTVNSPLHF

v_gene: TRBV4-2
abundance: once
d_gene: TRBD2
CDR3aa: CASSRGTSKFNEQFF

v_gene: TRBV7-8
abundance: NA
d_gene: NA
CDR3aa: CASSLSRTYEQYF